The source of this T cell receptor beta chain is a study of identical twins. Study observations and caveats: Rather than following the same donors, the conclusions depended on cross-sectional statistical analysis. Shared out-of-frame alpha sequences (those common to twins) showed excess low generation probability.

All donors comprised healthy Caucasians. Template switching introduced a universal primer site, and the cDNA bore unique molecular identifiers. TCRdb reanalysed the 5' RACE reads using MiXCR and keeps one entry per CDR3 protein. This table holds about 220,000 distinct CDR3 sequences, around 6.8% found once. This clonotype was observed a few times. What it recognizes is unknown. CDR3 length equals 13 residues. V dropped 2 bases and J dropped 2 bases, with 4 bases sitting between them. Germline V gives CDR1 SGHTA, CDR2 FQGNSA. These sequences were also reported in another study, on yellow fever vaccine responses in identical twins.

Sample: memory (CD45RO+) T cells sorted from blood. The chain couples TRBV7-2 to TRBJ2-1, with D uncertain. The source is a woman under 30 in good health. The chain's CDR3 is CASSLYTYNEQFF. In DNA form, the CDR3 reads TGTGCCAGCAGCTTATACACCTACAATGAGCAGTTCTTC.